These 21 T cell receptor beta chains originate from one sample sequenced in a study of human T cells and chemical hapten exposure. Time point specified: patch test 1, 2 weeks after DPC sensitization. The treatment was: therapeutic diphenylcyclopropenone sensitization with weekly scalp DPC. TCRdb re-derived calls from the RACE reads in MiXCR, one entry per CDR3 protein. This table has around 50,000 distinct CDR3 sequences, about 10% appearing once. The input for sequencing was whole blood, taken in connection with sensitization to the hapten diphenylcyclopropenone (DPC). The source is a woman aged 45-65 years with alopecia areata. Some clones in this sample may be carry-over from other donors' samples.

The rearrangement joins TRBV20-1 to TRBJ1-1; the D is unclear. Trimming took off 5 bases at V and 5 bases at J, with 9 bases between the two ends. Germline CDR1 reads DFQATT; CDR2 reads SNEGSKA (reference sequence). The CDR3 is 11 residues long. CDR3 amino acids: CSARTDTEAFF. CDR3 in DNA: TGCAGTGCTCGGACCGATACTGAAGCTTTCTTT.

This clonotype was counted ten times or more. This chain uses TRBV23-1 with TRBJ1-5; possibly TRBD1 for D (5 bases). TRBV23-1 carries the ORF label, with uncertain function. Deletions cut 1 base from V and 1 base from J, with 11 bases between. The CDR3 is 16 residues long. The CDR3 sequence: CASSQLKGRSNQPQHF. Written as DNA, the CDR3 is TGCGCCAGCAGTCAATTAAAGGGGAGAAGCAATCAGCCCCAGCATTTT.

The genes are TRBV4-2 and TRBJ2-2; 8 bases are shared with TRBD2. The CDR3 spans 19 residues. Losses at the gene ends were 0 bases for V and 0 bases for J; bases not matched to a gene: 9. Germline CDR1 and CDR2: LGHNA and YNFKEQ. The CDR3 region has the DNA TGTGCCAGCAGCCAAGACGTGGTAGCGGGAATACCGAACACCGGGGAGCTGTTTTTT. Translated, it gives CASSQDVVAGIPNTGELFF.

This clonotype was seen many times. CDR3 sequence: CASSLGQRTDTQYF. Written as DNA, the CDR3 is TGTGCCAGCAGTTTAGGACAGAGAACAGATACGCAGTATTTT. This chain uses TRBV12-3 or TRBV12-4 with TRBJ2-3; a possible D gene is TRBD1 (5 bases). The CDR3 loop spans 14 amino acids. The V gene lost 1 base and the J gene lost 3 bases, with 8 bases spanning the gap.

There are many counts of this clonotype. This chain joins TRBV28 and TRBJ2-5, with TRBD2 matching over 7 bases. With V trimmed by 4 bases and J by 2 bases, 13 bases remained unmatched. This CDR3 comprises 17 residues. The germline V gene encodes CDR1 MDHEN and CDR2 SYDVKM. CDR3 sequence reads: CASSSPWGGVLQETQYF. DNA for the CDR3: TGTGCCAGCAGTTCCCCCTGGGGGGGGGTCCTTCAAGAGACCCAGTACTTC.

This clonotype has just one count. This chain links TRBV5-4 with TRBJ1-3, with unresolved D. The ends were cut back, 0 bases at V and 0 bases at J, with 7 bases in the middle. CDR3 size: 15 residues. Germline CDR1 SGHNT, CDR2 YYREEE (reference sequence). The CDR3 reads CASSLVGGSGNTIYF. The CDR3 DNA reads TGTGCCAGCAGCTTGGTTGGTGGCTCTGGAAACACCATATATTTT.

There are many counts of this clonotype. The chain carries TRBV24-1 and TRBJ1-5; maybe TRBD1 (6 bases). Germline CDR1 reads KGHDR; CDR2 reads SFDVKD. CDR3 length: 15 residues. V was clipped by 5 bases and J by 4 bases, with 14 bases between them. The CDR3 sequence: CATSASGAPNQPQHF. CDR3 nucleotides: TGTGCCACCAGTGCGTCGGGGGCCCCGAATCAGCCCCAGCATTTT.

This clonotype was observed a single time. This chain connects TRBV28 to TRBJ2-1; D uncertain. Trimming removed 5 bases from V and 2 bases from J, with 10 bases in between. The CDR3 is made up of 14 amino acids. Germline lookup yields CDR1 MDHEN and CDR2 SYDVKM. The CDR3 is CASSGPTAYNEQFF. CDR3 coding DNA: TGTGCCAGCAGTGGCCCCACCGCCTACAATGAGCAGTTCTTC.

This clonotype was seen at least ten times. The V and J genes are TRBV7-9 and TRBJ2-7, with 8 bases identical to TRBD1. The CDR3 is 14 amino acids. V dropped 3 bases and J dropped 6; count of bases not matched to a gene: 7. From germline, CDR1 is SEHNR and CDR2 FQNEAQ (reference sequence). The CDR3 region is CASSFPGQGSEQYF. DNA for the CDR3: TGTGCCAGCAGCTTCCCTGGACAGGGCAGCGAGCAGTACTTC.

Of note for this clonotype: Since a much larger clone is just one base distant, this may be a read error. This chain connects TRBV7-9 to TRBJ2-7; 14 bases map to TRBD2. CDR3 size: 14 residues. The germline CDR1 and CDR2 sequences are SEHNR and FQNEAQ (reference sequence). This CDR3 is CVSSGTSGSYEQYF. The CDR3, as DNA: TGTGTCAGCTCCGGGACTAGCGGGAGCTACGAGCAGTACTTC.

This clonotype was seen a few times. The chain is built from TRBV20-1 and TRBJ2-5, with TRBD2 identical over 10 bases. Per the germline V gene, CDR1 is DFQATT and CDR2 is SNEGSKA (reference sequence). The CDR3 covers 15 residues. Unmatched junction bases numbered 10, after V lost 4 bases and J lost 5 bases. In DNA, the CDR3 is TGCAGTGCTAAGCCAGCGGGAGGGCGGACGGAGACCCAGTACTTC. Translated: CSAKPAGGRTETQYF.

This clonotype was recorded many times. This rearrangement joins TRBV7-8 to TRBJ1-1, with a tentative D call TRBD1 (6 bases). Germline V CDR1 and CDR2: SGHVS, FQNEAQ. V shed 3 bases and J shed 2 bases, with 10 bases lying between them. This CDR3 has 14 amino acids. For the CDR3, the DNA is TGTGCCAGCAGCTTCAGGGGTTTCAACACTGAAGCTTTCTTT. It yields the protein CASSFRGFNTEAFF.

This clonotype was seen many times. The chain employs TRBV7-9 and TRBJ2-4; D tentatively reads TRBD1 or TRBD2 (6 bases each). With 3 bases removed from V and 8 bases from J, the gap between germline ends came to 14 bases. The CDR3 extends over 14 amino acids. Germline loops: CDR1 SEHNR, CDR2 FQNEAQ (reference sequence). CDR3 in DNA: TGTGCCAGCAGCTTTCAGGGGAGGATGGACATTCAGTACTTC. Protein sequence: CASSFQGRMDIQYF.

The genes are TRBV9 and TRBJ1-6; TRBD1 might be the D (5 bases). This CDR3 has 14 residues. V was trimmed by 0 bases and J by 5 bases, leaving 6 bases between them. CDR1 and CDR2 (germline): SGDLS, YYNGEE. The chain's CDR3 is CASSVDRNNSPLHF. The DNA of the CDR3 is TGTGCCAGCAGCGTAGACAGGAATAATTCACCCCTCCACTTT.

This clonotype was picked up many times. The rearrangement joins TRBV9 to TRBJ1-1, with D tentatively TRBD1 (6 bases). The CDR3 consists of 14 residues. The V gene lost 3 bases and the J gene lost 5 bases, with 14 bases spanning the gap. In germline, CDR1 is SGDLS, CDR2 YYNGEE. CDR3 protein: CASSATGTKTEAFF. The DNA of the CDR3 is TGTGCCAGCAGCGCCACAGGGACGAAAACTGAAGCTTTCTTT.

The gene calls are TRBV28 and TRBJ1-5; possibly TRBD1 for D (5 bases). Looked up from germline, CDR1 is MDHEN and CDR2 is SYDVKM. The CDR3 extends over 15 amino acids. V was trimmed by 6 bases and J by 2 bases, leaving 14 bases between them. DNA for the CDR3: TGTGCCAGCAGGACCGGGACTATGGGCAATCAGCCCCAGCATTTT. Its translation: CASRTGTMGNQPQHF.

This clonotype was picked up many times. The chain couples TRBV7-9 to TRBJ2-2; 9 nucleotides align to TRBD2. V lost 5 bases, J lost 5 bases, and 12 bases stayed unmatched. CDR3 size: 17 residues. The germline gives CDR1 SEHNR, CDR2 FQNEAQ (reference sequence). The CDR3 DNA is TGTGCCAGCAGCCAGAGGTATAGCGGGAGTAGAACCGGGGAGCTGTTTTTT. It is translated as CASSQRYSGSRTGELFF.

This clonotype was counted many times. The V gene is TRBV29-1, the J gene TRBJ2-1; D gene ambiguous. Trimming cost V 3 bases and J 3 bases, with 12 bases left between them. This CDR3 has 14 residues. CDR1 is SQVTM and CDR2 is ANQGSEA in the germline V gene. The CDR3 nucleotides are TGCAGCGTTGAGGCCGCTAGGATCTACAATGAGCAGTTCTTC. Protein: CSVEAARIYNEQFF.

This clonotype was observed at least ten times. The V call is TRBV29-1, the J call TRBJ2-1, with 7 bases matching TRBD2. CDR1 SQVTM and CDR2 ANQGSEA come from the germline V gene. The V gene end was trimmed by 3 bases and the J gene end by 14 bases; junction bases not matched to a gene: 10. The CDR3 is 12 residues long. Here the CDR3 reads CSVETPGGLEFF. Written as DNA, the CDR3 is TGCAGCGTTGAGACGCCGGGAGGCCTTGAGTTCTTC.

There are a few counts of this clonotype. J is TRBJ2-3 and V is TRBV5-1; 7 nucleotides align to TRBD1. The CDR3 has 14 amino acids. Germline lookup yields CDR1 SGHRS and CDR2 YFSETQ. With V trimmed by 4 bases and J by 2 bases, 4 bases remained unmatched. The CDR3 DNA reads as TGCGCCAGCAGCCGGGACAGAGACACAGATACGCAGTATTTT. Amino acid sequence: CASSRDRDTDTQYF.

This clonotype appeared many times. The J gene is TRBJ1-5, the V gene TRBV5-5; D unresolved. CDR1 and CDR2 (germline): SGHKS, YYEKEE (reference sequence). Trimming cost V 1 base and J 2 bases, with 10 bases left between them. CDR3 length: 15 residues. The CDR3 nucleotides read TGTGCCAGCAGCTTGAGAGGAGAGGGCAATCAGCCCCAGCATTTT. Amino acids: CASSLRGEGNQPQHF.